Listed here are 10 T cell receptor beta chains from one sample, sequenced in a study of shared clonotypes between healthy human individuals. Some clones are missing from TCRdb's copy, which holds only in-frame ones; the method was immunoSEQ multiplex PCR. The sample contains roughly 2,300,000 clones, 85% to 95% of which appear only once. Source material: naive CD4+ T cells from PBMCs. Subset here: CD45RA+ positively selected. The origin of the receptors is a man between 18 and 29 years old in good health. Some clones in this sample may be carry-over from other donors' samples.

The J gene is TRBJ1-6, the V gene TRBV28; 9 nucleotides match TRBD1. Germline assignment: CDR1 MDHEN and CDR2 SYDVKM. J lost 10 bases, V lost 6 bases, and 10 bases had no gene match. There are 15 residues in the CDR3. This CDR3 reads CASRPTGGGESPLHF. The CDR3 region has the DNA TGTGCCAGCAGACCAACAGGGGGCGGCGAGTCACCCCTCCACTTT.

The chain recombines TRBV15 with TRBJ2-5; TRBD1 matches at 7 bases. The V and J ends lost 1 base and 10 bases, in that order; junction bases with no gene match: 18. The germline V gene has CDR1 LNHNV and CDR2 YYDKDF (reference sequence). The CDR3 is 17 amino acids. CDR3 coding DNA: TGTGCCACCAGCAGAGGGACAGGACAGGCAACCATTTGGGACCAGTACTTC. Encoded protein: CATSRGTGQATIWDQYF.

CDR3 sequence: CASSLLGTSGSIGTNTQYF. The CDR3 nucleotides read TGCGCCAGCAGCTTGTTGGGGACTAGCGGGTCAATTGGAACAAATACGCAGTATTTT. This chain links TRBV5-1 with TRBJ2-3, with TRBD2 identical over 12 bases. This CDR3 contains 19 residues. After removal of 1 base from V and 7 bases from J, the junction contained 16 bases not matched to a gene. Germline CDR1 is SGHRS and CDR2 is YFSETQ. Combining the CDR3 with reference TRBV5-1 and TRBJ2-3 gives the whole variable domain KAGVTQTPRYLIKTRGQQVTLSCSPISGHRSVSWYQQTPGQGLQFLFEYFSETQRNKGNFPGRFSGRQFSNSRSEMNVSTLELGDSALYLCASSLLGTSGSIGTNTQYFGPGTRLTVL.

The genes are TRBV4-1 and TRBJ2-7; the D gene is possibly TRBD2 (6 bases). The CDR3 runs 15 residues. Germline loops: CDR1 MGHRA, CDR2 YSYEKL. V dropped 2 bases and J dropped 3 bases, with 14 bases sitting between them. CDR3 bases: TGCGCCAGCAGCCAAACCGGGACTGGACTCTACGAGCAGTACTTC. Translated: CASSQTGTGLYEQYF.

The chain carries TRBV5-1 and TRBJ1-1; D possibly corresponds to TRBD1 (5 bases). V lost 3 bases and J lost 4, with 10 bases in between. The CDR3 is 13 residues long. Germline lookup yields CDR1 SGHRS and CDR2 YFSETQ. The CDR3 loop is CASSSVGPTEAFF. For the CDR3, the DNA is TGCGCCAGCAGCTCCGTGGGGCCCACTGAAGCTTTCTTT.

This chain joins TRBV13 and TRBJ2-7, with TRBD2 as a possible D gene (7 bases). The CDR3 loop spans 15 amino acids. Trimming shortened V by 5 bases and J by 4 bases, and 18 bases separated the two germline ends. CDR1 and CDR2 (germline): PRHDT, FYEKMQ (reference sequence). CDR3: CASSAVGGAGYEQYF. CDR3 nucleotides: TGTGCCAGCAGCGCAGTAGGGGGAGCGGGATACGAGCAGTACTTC. Combining the CDR3 with reference TRBV13 and TRBJ2-7 gives the whole variable domain AAGVIQSPRHLIKEKRETATLKCYPIPRHDTVYWYQQGPGQDPQFLISFYEKMQSDKGSIPDRFSAQQFSDYHSELNMSSLELGDSALYFCASSAVGGAGYEQYFGPGTRLTVT.

The J gene is TRBJ1-2, the V gene TRBV4-1, with D possibly being TRBD1 (5 bases). The ends were cut back, 5 bases at V and 4 bases at J, with 11 bases in the middle. The germline V gene has CDR1 MGHRA and CDR2 YSYEKL. The CDR3 is 13 residues long. The CDR3 region has the DNA TGCGCCAGCAGCTCCCGGGACGGCTATGGCTACACCTTC. Translating it yields CASSSRDGYGYTF.

The CDR3 sequence is CSILAGGPEGEQFF. For the CDR3, the DNA is TGCAGCATACTAGCGGGAGGGCCAGAGGGGGAGCAGTTCTTC. The chain carries TRBV29-1 and TRBJ2-1; 13 bases match TRBD2. Germline V gene sequence: CDR1 SQVTM, CDR2 ANQGSEA. There are 14 residues in the CDR3. J gave up 10 bases and V 8 bases, and 11 bases lay outside the gene matches.

The CDR3: CASSAEVGRWNEQYF. The CDR3, as DNA: TGTGCCAGCAGCGCCGAGGTAGGGCGCTGGAACGAGCAGTACTTC. The gene calls are TRBV7-3 and TRBJ2-7; no definite D call. V was cut by 5 bases and J by 5 bases, with 19 bases left in between. In germline, CDR1 is SGHTA, CDR2 FQGTGA. This CDR3 comprises 15 residues.

Concerning this clone itself: The sample carries other DNA sequences with the same CDR3. CDR3 DNA sequence: TGTGCCAGCAGTTTACAGGGATACGAGCAGTACTTC. It yields the protein CASSLQGYEQYF. The chain employs TRBV6-6 and TRBJ2-7; D may be TRBD1 (6 bases). The germline V gene encodes CDR1 MNHNY and CDR2 SVGAGI (reference sequence). V shed 4 bases and J shed 4 bases, with 8 bases lying between them. This CDR3 spans 12 amino acids.